The 12 T cell receptor beta chains below were found in one sample sequenced in a study of T cells in Graves' hyperthyroidism and ophthalmopathy. RNA transcripts provided the source from which TCR beta CDR3 regions were amplified. Researchers ran a first-round RT-PCR on the TCR CDR3 using the HTBI primer set. Each CDR3 protein gets one entry after TCRdb re-called the multiplex PCR reads with MiXCR. The sample includes approximately 210,000 distinct CDR3 sequences, 17% of them seen just once. Specimen: blood. These receptors were obtained from a man aged 50-60 years with Graves' hyperthyroidism.

This clonotype was seen repeatedly, ten times or more. The chain joins TRBV20-1 to TRBJ2-7; a weak D match, TRBD2 (6 bases). The CDR3 contains 13 residues. V shed 6 bases and J shed 2 bases, with 14 bases lying between them. Germline V lookup: CDR1 DFQATT, CDR2 SNEGSKA (reference sequence). In DNA, the CDR3 is TGCAGTGCCGGAGAGCGGGCCACCTACGAGCAGTACTTC. This encodes CSAGERATYEQYF.

This clonotype was picked up many times. This clone may be a read error of a much larger clone one base away. This sequence joins TRBV5-5 and TRBJ2-3; D call uncertain. The CDR3 contains 12 residues. V was trimmed by 2 bases and J by 4 bases, leaving 5 bases between them. From germline, CDR1 is SGHKS and CDR2 YYEKEE (reference sequence). The CDR3 region has the DNA TGTGCCAGCAGCTTTGGGGCAGATACGCAGTATTTT. Residues: CASSFGADTQYF.

V usage is TRBV4-1 and J usage is TRBJ2-1, with 11 bases lining up with TRBD1. The CDR3 is 17 residues long. Trimming cost V 1 base and J 9 bases; bases outside gene matches: 11. The germline gives CDR1 MGHRA, CDR2 YSYEKL. CDR3: CASSQVVGTGGVGEQFF. DNA of the CDR3: TGCGCCAGCAGCCAAGTAGTCGGGACAGGGGGGGTGGGTGAGCAGTTCTTC.

This clonotype was seen at least ten times. The rearrangement uses TRBV20-1 and TRBJ2-1; 7 bases line up with TRBD2. This CDR3 has 16 residues. The V gene end was trimmed by 0 bases and the J gene end by 5 bases; junction bases not matched to a gene: 10. In germline, CDR1 is DFQATT, CDR2 SNEGSKA (reference sequence). The CDR3, as DNA: TGCAGTGCTAGAGATGGGGCGGGAGTCGTCCACAATGAGCAGTTCTTC. It is translated as CSARDGAGVVHNEQFF.

The gene calls are TRBV6-1 and TRBJ1-5; TRBD1 agrees at 7 bases. The CDR3 sequence is 16 residues long. V shed 6 bases, J shed 0 bases, and the junction held 8 bases outside the gene matches. From germline, CDR1 is MNHNS and CDR2 SASEGT. The CDR3 DNA is TGTGCCAGCAGCCAACAGGGGACTTATAGCAATCAGCCCCAGCATTTT. This codes for CASSQQGTYSNQPQHF.

In this sample, this clonotype turned up a few times. The chain has TRBV11-2 and TRBJ2-7, with TRBD1 matching 7 bases. Germline CDR1 is SGHAT and CDR2 is FQNNGV. This CDR3 comprises 16 residues. Germline trimming cut 0 bases from V and 1 base from J; bases unmatched to any gene: 6. Here the CDR3 reads CASSLDTGTESYEQYF. The CDR3, as DNA: TGTGCCAGCAGCTTAGACACCGGGACAGAGTCCTACGAGCAGTACTTC.

The chain combines TRBV28 with TRBJ1-1; D is uncertain. The CDR3 runs 11 residues. CDR1 and CDR2 (germline): MDHEN, SYDVKM. Trimming stripped 7 bases from V and 7 bases from J, with 10 bases between. DNA of the CDR3: TGTGCCAGCATCTCTCGGGATGAAGCTTTCTTT. This codes for CASISRDEAFF. Combining the CDR3 with reference TRBV28 and TRBJ1-1 gives the whole variable domain DVKVTQSSRYLVKRTGEKVFLECVQDMDHENMFWYRQDPGLGLRLIYFSYDVKMKEKGDIPEGYSVSREKKERFSLILESASTNQTSMYLCASISRDEAFFGQGTRLTVV.

The table lists this clonotype with many counts. The chain uses TRBV7-9 and TRBJ2-7, with 9 nucleotides matching TRBD2. The CDR3 runs 15 residues. The V and J ends lost 2 bases and 3 bases, in that order; junction bases with no gene match: 5. In germline, CDR1 is SEHNR, CDR2 FQNEAQ (reference sequence). CDR3 DNA sequence: TGTGCCAGCAGCTTAAAGGTAGCGGGAGTCTACGAGCAGTACTTC. Amino acids: CASSLKVAGVYEQYF.

This rearrangement joins TRBV11-2 to TRBJ2-2; D perhaps matches TRBD1 (6 bases). V lost 3 bases to trimming and J lost 8 bases, with 13 bases between them. The CDR3 consists of 14 residues. Germline CDR1 SGHAT, CDR2 FQNNGV. The CDR3 region is CASSFNRVSGELFF. In DNA, the CDR3 is TGTGCCAGCAGCTTCAACAGGGTATCAGGGGAGCTGTTTTTT.

V and J are TRBV27 and TRBJ1-2, with D possibly matching TRBD1 (5 bases). The CDR3 covers 15 residues. Trimming shortened V by 5 bases and J by 3 bases, and 16 bases separated the two germline ends. The germline CDR1 and CDR2 sequences are MNHEY and SMNVEV (reference sequence). CDR3 sequence: CASSTRDGHYYGYTF. CDR3 DNA sequence: TGTGCCAGCAGTACCCGGGACGGCCACTACTATGGCTACACCTTC.

The rearrangement uses TRBV6-2 or TRBV6-3 and TRBJ1-1; 10 positions agree with TRBD1. Germline-derived CDR1 and CDR2 are MNHEY and SVGEGT. The CDR3 spans 15 residues. V dropped 0 bases and J dropped 5; count of bases not matched to a gene: 3. CDR3 nucleotides: TGTGCCAGCAGTTACTCGGACAGGGGGGGAACTGAAGCTTTCTTT. This codes for CASSYSDRGGTEAFF.

This clonotype occurred many times. J is TRBJ1-6 and V is TRBV12-3 or TRBV12-4, with D possibly being TRBD1 (6 bases). V was cut by 6 bases and J by 6 bases, with 15 bases left in between. The CDR3 is 15 amino acids. The CDR3 DNA sequence: TGTGCCAGCAGGTCACAGGGAGGTGGTAATTCACCCCTCCACTTT. It encodes CASRSQGGGNSPLHF.